The 29 T cell receptor beta chains below all came from one sample that was sequenced in a study of cytomegalovirus exposure and HLA in healthy donors. With 60 Vbeta and 13 Jbeta primers, the PCR was carried out. Assay: immunoSEQ multiplex PCR; the TCRdb copy retains only in-frame clones and omits some. The data contain about 100,000 clones, under 85% of them seen just once; the ten biggest clones take up around 4.1%. The sequenced sample consisted of PBMCs. The receptor set was obtained from a middle-aged man in good health and CMV-seronegative.

This chain connects TRBV6-1 to TRBJ1-5, with 7 bases matching TRBD1. This CDR3 comprises 15 residues. Germline loops: CDR1 MNHNS, CDR2 SASEGT. With V trimmed by 8 bases and J by 3 bases, 10 bases remained unmatched. This CDR3 reads CASCSQDRNNQPQHF. CDR3 DNA sequence: TGTGCCAGCTGTTCCCAGGACAGGAACAATCAGCCCCAGCATTTT.

The chain employs TRBV28 and TRBJ1-5; 7 bases agree with TRBD1. CDR3 length: 13 amino acids. Unmatched junction bases numbered 4, after V lost 5 bases and J lost 6 bases. CDR1 and CDR2 from the germline V gene are MDHEN and SYDVKM. CDR3 protein: CASSLQGSQPQHF. As DNA, the CDR3 is TGTGCCAGCAGTCTACAGGGGAGTCAGCCCCAGCATTTT.

This clone came up once. J is TRBJ2-1 and V is TRBV5-6; 11 bases match TRBD2. The CDR3 contains 16 residues. The trim removed 4 bases at V and 5 bases at J, leaving 8 bases unmatched. The germline V gene has CDR1 SGHDT and CDR2 YYEEEE. The CDR3 DNA sequence: TGTGCCAGCAGCCCCTTGACTAGCGGGGAGAACAATGAGCAGTTCTTC. This sequence encodes CASSPLTSGENNEQFF.

V usage is TRBV5-1 and J usage is TRBJ2-5; TRBD2 might be the D (6 bases). The CDR3 extends over 13 amino acids. The germline V gene encodes CDR1 SGHRS and CDR2 YFSETQ. V was pared by 4 bases and J by 5 bases, with 12 bases between. Written as DNA, the CDR3 is TGCGCCAGCAGCCCCGGGGGTTCTGAGACCCAGTACTTC. It encodes CASSPGGSETQYF.

The chain is built from TRBV9 and TRBJ1-2; 7 bases match TRBD1. V lost 5 bases and J lost 4; bases outside the gene matches: 5. The CDR3 extends over 13 amino acids. Germline values: CDR1 SGDLS, CDR2 YYNGEE. CDR3 sequence: CASRGTEPYGYTF. The DNA for the CDR3 is TGTGCCAGCAGGGGGACAGAACCCTATGGCTACACCTTC. The full variable domain, in which reference TRBV9 and TRBJ1-2 provide the parts outside the CDR3, is DSGVTQTPKHLITATGQRVTLRCSPRSGDLSVYWYQQSLDQGLQFLIQYYNGEERAKGNILERFSAQQFPDLHSELNLSSLELGDSALYFCASRGTEPYGYTFGSGTRLTVV.

V and J are TRBV27 and TRBJ2-5; TRBD1 agrees at 9 bases. Germline V lookup: CDR1 MNHEY, CDR2 SMNVEV (reference sequence). The CDR3 spans 15 residues. Trimming cost V 4 bases and J 7 bases; bases outside gene matches: 10. CDR3 amino acids: CASSWDRATLGTQYF. CDR3 nucleotide sequence: TGTGCCAGCAGTTGGGACAGGGCTACTTTAGGGACCCAGTACTTC.

V usage is TRBV18 and J usage is TRBJ2-3; 7 bases match TRBD2. V gave up 0 bases and J gave up 6 bases; unmatched junction bases: 3. Looked up from germline, CDR1 is KGHSH and CDR2 is LQKENI. The CDR3 is made up of 14 amino acids. Here the CDR3 reads CASSPPGGYDTQYF. The CDR3 DNA reads TGTGCCAGCTCACCACCGGGGGGGTATGATACGCAGTATTTT.

The chain has TRBV2 and TRBJ2-5, with D perhaps TRBD1 (5 bases). Trimming took 8 bases from V and 1 from J, leaving 14 bases between them. Germline V gives CDR1 SNHLY, CDR2 FYNNEI. This CDR3 contains 14 residues. The DNA of the CDR3 is TGTGCCAGCTTAAGTAGACAGTCCCAAGAGACCCAGTACTTC. This gives the protein CASLSRQSQETQYF.

This chain links TRBV5-1 with TRBJ2-7, with TRBD1 matching 7 bases. Trimming at V came to 0 bases and at J to 3 bases, leaving 9 bases not matched to a gene. Germline V CDR1 and CDR2: SGHRS, YFSETQ. The CDR3 length is 16 residues. CDR3 bases: TGCGCCAGCAGCTTGGCGCCCGGACAGGACGGCTACGAGCAGTACGTC. Translation gives CASSLAPGQDGYEQYV.

V is TRBV10-3 and J is TRBJ1-4, with 10 nucleotides matching TRBD1. Trimming cost V 11 bases and J 7 bases; bases outside gene matches: 19. In germline, CDR1 is ENHRY, CDR2 SYGVKD. The length of the CDR3 is 17 residues. This CDR3 reads CASMKGDRGLVVEKLFF. Written as DNA, the CDR3 is TGTGCCTCTATGAAAGGAGACAGGGGGCTTGTGGTTGAAAAACTGTTTTTT.

This chain uses TRBV12-5 with TRBJ1-1, with D hard to call. The CDR3 totals 12 residues. Per the germline V gene, CDR1 is LGHNT and CDR2 is FRNRAP. V was cut by 0 bases and J by 5 bases, with 4 bases left in between. CDR3 sequence: CASGLVRTEAFF. In DNA form, the CDR3 reads TGTGCTAGTGGTTTGGTACGGACTGAAGCTTTCTTT.

This rearrangement joins TRBV5-4 to TRBJ1-6, with D perhaps matching TRBD1 (6 bases). The CDR3 contains 15 residues. Per germline, CDR1 SGHNT and CDR2 YYREEE (reference sequence). V was clipped by 1 base and J by 6 bases, with 11 bases between them. CDR3 sequence (DNA): TGTGCCAGCAGCTTGTACGGCAGGGGTAATTCACCCCTCCACTTT. Residues: CASSLYGRGNSPLHF.

V and J are TRBV4-2 and TRBJ1-1, with 8 bases that match TRBD1. From germline, CDR1 is LGHNA and CDR2 YNFKEQ. This CDR3 spans 14 amino acids. J lost 5 bases, V lost 3 bases, and 5 bases had no gene match. The CDR3 coding sequence is TGTGCCAGCAGCCAGGTCGGACAGGGAACTGAAGCTTTCTTT. This translates into CASSQVGQGTEAFF.

V gene TRBV5-1 combines with J gene TRBJ2-1; a weak D match, TRBD2 (6 bases). CDR1 SGHRS and CDR2 YFSETQ come from the germline V gene. V shed 5 bases and J shed 4 bases, with 13 bases lying between them. The length of the CDR3 is 14 residues. This CDR3 is CASRATGDYNEQFF. The CDR3 DNA sequence: TGCGCCAGCAGAGCCACGGGGGATTACAATGAGCAGTTCTTC. Looking up the rest from reference TRBV5-1 and TRBJ2-1 gives the full variable domain: KAGVTQTPRYLIKTRGQQVTLSCSPISGHRSVSWYQQTPGQGLQFLFEYFSETQRNKGNFPGRFSGRQFSNSRSEMNVSTLELGDSALYLCASRATGDYNEQFFGPGTRLTVL.

J is TRBJ2-1 and V is TRBV10-2; 14 bases are a match to TRBD2. The J segment lost 5 bases and the V segment lost 5 bases, leaving 11 bases of the junction unmatched. CDR3 size: 18 residues. Germline CDR1 and CDR2: WSHSY and SAAADI. The CDR3 protein is CASSPTSGGAYRNNEQFF. In DNA form, the CDR3 reads TGCGCCAGCAGTCCGACTAGCGGGGGGGCTTATAGGAACAATGAGCAGTTCTTC.

This clone turned up a few times. The chain is built from TRBV7-9 and TRBJ2-7; no firm D call. CDR3 size: 12 residues. V lost 5 bases, J lost 7 bases, and 12 bases lay in between. Germline V gives CDR1 SEHNR, CDR2 FQNEAQ (reference sequence). The CDR3 DNA sequence: TGTGCCAGCAGCCCCAAGTTCGAGGAGCAGTACTTC. Translated: CASSPKFEEQYF.

The gene calls are TRBV2 and TRBJ2-7; 10 bases agree with TRBD1. Germline CDR1 SNHLY, CDR2 FYNNEI. V lost 7 bases, J lost 0 bases, and 9 bases stayed unmatched. The CDR3 consists of 16 residues. CDR3 sequence (DNA): TGTGCCAGCAACCAAGAGACAGGGGGCCACTCCTACGAGCAGTACTTC. This gives the protein CASNQETGGHSYEQYF.

The chain has TRBV6-5 and TRBJ1-2, with 10 bases that match TRBD1. Germline CDR1 MNHEY, CDR2 SVGAGI. This CDR3 has 15 residues. J was trimmed by 4 bases and V by 4 bases; bases with no gene match: 6. CDR3 loop: CASSSSGTGAYGYTF. The CDR3, as DNA: TGTGCCAGCAGTTCATCCGGGACAGGGGCCTATGGCTACACCTTC.

The V gene is TRBV21-1, the J gene TRBJ2-7; the table calls TRBD1, which could not be checked here. TRBV21-1 is classified as a pseudogene. The CDR3 runs to 16 residues. CDR3 region: CASSKPYRGGFGEQYV. In nucleotides, the CDR3 is TGTGCCAGCAGCAAACCGTACAGGGGGGGGTTTGGAGAGCAGTACGTC.

This chain connects TRBV30 to TRBJ2-3, with 7 bases matching TRBD1. Germline values: CDR1 GTSNPN, CDR2 SVGIG (reference sequence). V was pared by 3 bases and J by 3 bases, with 3 bases of the junction left unmatched. This CDR3 has 13 residues. The CDR3 DNA reads TGTGCCTGGAGGATACAGGGGACAGATACGCAGTATTTT. Translating it yields CAWRIQGTDTQYF. The full variable domain, with the rest looked up from reference TRBV30 and TRBJ2-3, is SQTIHQWPATLVQPVGSPLSLECTVEGTSNPNLYWYRQAAGRGLQLLFYSVGIGQISSEVPQNLSASRPQDRQFILSSKKLLLSDSGFYLCAWRIQGTDTQYFGPGTRLTVL.

CDR3 amino acids: CAQAQGPDNEQFF. As DNA, the CDR3 is TGTGCCCAAGCACAGGGCCCTGACAATGAGCAGTTCTTC. The genes are TRBV10-3 and TRBJ2-1; D possibly corresponds to TRBD1 (6 bases). Trimming took 11 bases from V and 5 from J, leaving 16 bases between them. The length of the CDR3 is 13 residues. CDR1 and CDR2 from the germline V gene are ENHRY and SYGVKD.

This clone was observed once. The chain combines TRBV5-4 with TRBJ2-1; possibly TRBD2 for D (6 bases). Trimming cost V 4 bases and J 0 bases, with 8 bases left between them. The length of the CDR3 is 14 residues. Per germline, CDR1 SGHNT and CDR2 YYREEE (reference sequence). CDR3 residues: CASSNGGSYNEQFF. DNA for the CDR3: TGTGCCAGCAGCAACGGGGGCTCCTACAATGAGCAGTTCTTC.

The chain recombines TRBV2 with TRBJ2-3, with 9 nucleotides matching TRBD2. Losses at the gene ends were 3 bases for V and 2 bases for J; bases not matched to a gene: 6. Looked up from germline, CDR1 is SNHLY and CDR2 is FYNNEI. This CDR3 spans 16 amino acids. The CDR3: CASSDRLADYTDTQYF. CDR3 sequence (DNA): TGTGCCAGCAGTGATAGACTAGCGGATTACACAGATACGCAGTATTTT.

This clone was recorded once. CDR3 in DNA: TGTGCCAGCAGTTCCAGCGGGGGGTGGTCCTACGAGCAGTACGTC. The encoded protein is CASSSSGGWSYEQYV. The chain links TRBV2 to TRBJ2-7; 9 bases fit TRBD2. Looked up from germline, CDR1 is SNHLY and CDR2 is FYNNEI. The trim removed 5 bases at V and 1 base at J, leaving 6 bases unmatched. This CDR3 region has 15 residues.

The chain couples TRBV11-2 to TRBJ2-5; 8 bases map to TRBD2. CDR1 and CDR2 (germline): SGHAT, FQNNGV. CDR3 length: 13 residues. V was pared by 5 bases and J by 5 bases, with 4 bases of the junction left unmatched. CDR3 loop: CASSLAGGETQYF. CDR3 nucleotides: TGTGCCAGCAGCCTAGCGGGCGGGGAGACCCAGTACTTC.

The chain uses TRBV5-1 and TRBJ2-3, with 10 bases identical to TRBD2. V lost 4 bases, J lost 2 bases, and 7 bases stayed unmatched. The CDR3 spans 16 residues. From germline, CDR1 is SGHRS and CDR2 YFSETQ. The CDR3 here is CASSPELAGLTDTQYF. CDR3 nucleotides: TGCGCCAGCAGCCCGGAACTAGCGGGACTCACAGATACGCAGTATTTT.

The rearrangement links TRBV2 to TRBJ2-1; possible D gene TRBD2, 7 bases. Germline V gene lookup returns CDR1 SNHLY and CDR2 FYNNEI. The V gene lost 10 bases and the J gene lost 4 bases, with 17 bases spanning the gap. This CDR3 region has 14 residues. CDR3 residues: CATGRGGGYNEQFF. Here the CDR3 DNA reads TGTGCCACTGGAAGGGGGGGCGGGTACAATGAGCAGTTCTTC.

This chain links TRBV9 with TRBJ2-1; 9 bases are shared with TRBD2. CDR1 is SGDLS and CDR2 is YYNGEE in the germline V gene. J was trimmed by 1 base and V by 4 bases; bases with no gene match: 3. CDR3 length: 15 amino acids. CDR3: CASSRLAVSYNEQFF. The CDR3 DNA reads TGTGCCAGCAGCCGACTAGCGGTTTCCTACAATGAGCAGTTCTTC.

J is TRBJ2-7 and V is TRBV6-5; TRBD1 agrees at 9 bases. Germline loops: CDR1 MNHEY, CDR2 SVGAGI. The CDR3 contains 15 residues. With V trimmed by 5 bases and J by 1 base, 6 bases remained unmatched. The CDR3 protein is CASSTLQGASYEQYF. The CDR3 DNA sequence: TGTGCCAGCAGTACTCTACAGGGGGCATCCTACGAGCAGTACTTC.